These 26 T cell receptor beta chains share one sample of origin, sequenced in a study of control samples from healthy donors and cancer patients (dated by TCRdb to the early 2020s). Library preparation was by the immunoSEQ multiplex PCR assay. This is the immuneACCESS table as TCRdb keeps it, with only in-frame sequences that have V and J called. A part of the clones is gone; compared with another copy, unresolved V genes explain less than half, and the rest is unexplained. The sample data list fewer than 200,000 clones, and roughly 89% of these were observed just once. Around 11% of the sample rests with the top ten. The source material was blood. The receptors shown here come from a man younger than 40 in good health.

The J gene is TRBJ2-7, the V gene TRBV6-5; TRBD1 aligns across 8 bases. Germline CDR1 is MNHEY and CDR2 is SVGAGI. Trimming cost V 5 bases and J 0 bases; bases outside gene matches: 6. The length of the CDR3 is 15 residues. The CDR3 reads CASSSRDRYSYEQYF. DNA of the CDR3: TGTGCCAGCAGTAGCCGGGACAGGTACTCCTACGAGCAGTACTTC.

The genes are TRBV9 and TRBJ2-7; the match to TRBD1 covers 8 bases. With V trimmed by 3 bases and J by 5 bases, 1 base remained unmatched. This CDR3 has 12 amino acids. Germline assignment: CDR1 SGDLS and CDR2 YYNGEE. The CDR3, as DNA: TGTGCCAGCAGCGGACAGGGGAACGAGCAGTACTTC. Translating gives CASSGQGNEQYF.

J is TRBJ1-2 and V is TRBV7-9; 7 bases align to TRBD1. J was trimmed by 8 bases and V by 4 bases; bases with no gene match: 10. Looked up from germline, CDR1 is SEHNR and CDR2 is FQNEAQ (reference sequence). The CDR3 covers 14 residues. The CDR3 loop is CASSSVVDRDGYTF. The CDR3 DNA follows: TGTGCCAGCAGCTCAGTGGTCGACAGGGACGGCTACACCTTC.

The V gene is TRBV19, the J gene TRBJ2-5, with 10 bases that match TRBD1. The V gene end was trimmed by 7 bases and the J gene end by 0 bases; junction bases not matched to a gene: 8. In germline, CDR1 is LNHDA, CDR2 SQIVND (reference sequence). CDR3 length equals 16 residues. CDR3 residues: CASKGDRGHYQETQYF. DNA for the CDR3: TGTGCCAGTAAAGGGGACAGGGGCCACTACCAAGAGACCCAGTACTTC.

The chain combines TRBV7-9 with TRBJ2-7, with D perhaps given as TRBD1 or TRBD2 (5 bases each). The V gene's germline CDR1 is SEHNR and CDR2 FQNEAQ (reference sequence). V lost 1 base, J lost 0 bases, and 10 bases lay in between. The CDR3 totals 15 residues. The CDR3 spells CASSLGDASSYEQYF. The CDR3 bases are TGTGCCAGCAGCTTAGGGGACGCCAGCTCCTACGAGCAGTACTTC.

The chain uses TRBV19 and TRBJ1-5; unclear D gene. Germline CDR1 reads LNHDA; CDR2 reads SQIVND (reference sequence). V was shortened by 4 bases and J by 0 bases, with 10 bases between the two germline ends. The CDR3 length is 15 residues. The CDR3 region has the DNA TGTGCCAGTAGTACCGGACGGAGTAGCAATCAGCCCCAGCATTTT. Translated, it gives CASSTGRSSNQPQHF.

The gene calls are TRBV7-9 and TRBJ2-2, with TRBD2 matching 8 bases. Germline assignment: CDR1 SEHNR and CDR2 FQNEAQ (reference sequence). Trimming cost V 0 bases and J 5 bases; bases outside gene matches: 5. This CDR3 comprises 16 residues. The CDR3 coding sequence is TGTGCCAGCAGCTTAGCGAGCGGGGGCCGTACCGGGGAGCTGTTTTTT. This encodes CASSLASGGRTGELFF. The full variable domain, completed using reference TRBV7-9 and TRBJ2-2, is DTGVSQNPRHKITKRGQNVTFRCDPISEHNRLYWYRQTLGQGPEFLTYFQNEAQLEKSRLLSDRFSAERPKGSFSTLEIQRTEQGDSAMYLCASSLASGGRTGELFFGEGSRLTVL.

The J gene is TRBJ2-1, the V gene TRBV4-1, with 8 bases identical to TRBD2. Trimming took 3 bases from V and 2 from J; bases not matched to a gene: 6. CDR1 is MGHRA and CDR2 is YSYEKL in the germline V gene. CDR3 length: 16 residues. CDR3 sequence: CASSHRGRSTYNEQFF. For the CDR3, the DNA is TGCGCCAGCAGCCATCGCGGGAGGAGCACCTACAATGAGCAGTTCTTC.

The gene calls are TRBV9 and TRBJ1-6, with D unresolved. The CDR3 has 17 residues. V was shortened by 4 bases and J by 6 bases, with 20 bases between the two germline ends. Germline V CDR1 and CDR2: SGDLS, YYNGEE. CDR3: CASSNPVRGSANSPLHF. As DNA, the CDR3 is TGTGCCAGCAGCAACCCTGTGCGGGGATCGGCTAATTCACCCCTCCACTTT.

The rearrangement joins TRBV24-1 to TRBJ1-5; D may be TRBD1 (6 bases). The CDR3 runs 16 residues. The ends were cut back, 3 bases at V and 5 bases at J, with 16 bases in the middle. CDR1 is KGHDR and CDR2 is SFDVKD in the germline V gene. The CDR3 DNA reads as TGTGCCACCAGTGATGGGGCAGGGGAAGGGTATCAGCCCCAGCATTTT. Translation: CATSDGAGEGYQPQHF.

This clone was observed once. This chain connects TRBV5-6 to TRBJ1-5, with D perhaps matching TRBD1 (5 bases). Germline values: CDR1 SGHDT, CDR2 YYEEEE. This CDR3 region has 15 residues. V lost 4 bases, J lost 4 bases, and 15 bases lay in between. The CDR3, as DNA: TGTGCCAGCAGCCCAGGGACCTTCCGGAATCAGCCCCAGCATTTT. As protein: CASSPGTFRNQPQHF.

The chain is built from TRBV19 and TRBJ1-6; maybe TRBD1 (5 bases). The CDR3 is 15 amino acids. The ends were cut back, 9 bases at V and 0 bases at J, with 12 bases in the middle. From germline, CDR1 is LNHDA and CDR2 SQIVND (reference sequence). CDR3: CARIGTASYNSPLHF. The DNA of the CDR3 is TGTGCCAGGATAGGGACCGCCTCCTATAATTCACCCCTCCACTTT.

The chain joins TRBV29-1 to TRBJ1-1; 7 bases are shared with TRBD1. V lost 2 bases and J lost 6; bases outside the gene matches: 9. Germline CDR1 SQVTM, CDR2 ANQGSEA. There are 14 residues in the CDR3. The CDR3 loop reads CSVERGRLGSEAFF. The CDR3 DNA follows: TGCAGCGTTGAAAGGGGGCGGCTGGGGTCTGAAGCTTTCTTT. The full variable domain, completed using reference TRBV29-1 and TRBJ1-1, is SAVISQKPSRDICQRGTSLTIQCQVDSQVTMMFWYRQQPGQSLTLIATANQGSEATYESGFVIDKFPISRPNLTFSTLTVSNMSPEDSSIYLCSVERGRLGSEAFFGQGTRLTVV.

The chain recombines TRBV28 with TRBJ1-1; perhaps TRBD1 as D (5 bases). Trimming shortened V by 3 bases and J by 4 bases, and 12 bases separated the two germline ends. The CDR3 has 14 amino acids. Germline assignment: CDR1 MDHEN and CDR2 SYDVKM. CDR3 coding DNA: TGTGCCAGCAGTTTGGGGCAGGGTGGCACTGAAGCTTTCTTT. This gives the protein CASSLGQGGTEAFF.

The chain uses TRBV5-1 and TRBJ1-6; maybe TRBD1 (5 bases). Trimming stripped 6 bases from V and 5 bases from J, with 12 bases between. Germline CDR1 reads SGHRS; CDR2 reads YFSETQ. This CDR3 region has 14 residues. As DNA, the CDR3 is TGCGCCAGCAAGATGACAGAAGATAATTCACCCCTCCACTTT. Translating gives CASKMTEDNSPLHF. Complete variable domain (other parts from reference TRBV5-1 and TRBJ1-6): KAGVTQTPRYLIKTRGQQVTLSCSPISGHRSVSWYQQTPGQGLQFLFEYFSETQRNKGNFPGRFSGRQFSNSRSEMNVSTLELGDSALYLCASKMTEDNSPLHFGNGTRLTVT.

V and J are TRBV24-1 and TRBJ2-7; the match to TRBD2 covers 12 bases. The CDR3 runs 16 residues. The V gene's germline CDR1 is KGHDR and CDR2 SFDVKD. J gave up 4 bases and V 7 bases, and 10 bases lay outside the gene matches. The CDR3 nucleotides read TGTGCCACCAGCGCGGGAGGACTAGCGGGAAAATACGAGCAGTACTTC. Translation: CATSAGGLAGKYEQYF.

This chain joins TRBV6-5 and TRBJ1-1, with 7 bases identical to TRBD1. Germline CDR1 and CDR2: MNHEY and SVGAGI. Unmatched junction bases numbered 2, after V lost 4 bases and J lost 0 bases. The CDR3 spans 14 residues. The CDR3 loop reads CASSSGQLNTEAFF. In DNA, the CDR3 is TGTGCCAGCAGTTCGGGACAGCTGAACACTGAAGCTTTCTTT.

The chain is built from TRBV19 and TRBJ2-1; 14 bases map to TRBD2. The J segment lost 7 bases and the V segment lost 7 bases, leaving 6 bases of the junction unmatched. Germline V gene lookup returns CDR1 LNHDA and CDR2 SQIVND (reference sequence). This CDR3 region has 15 residues. The CDR3 DNA follows: TGTGCCAGTACTCGGAGACTAGCGGGAGGGAATGAGCAGTTCTTC. It specifies CASTRRLAGGNEQFF.

This chain joins TRBV7-2 and TRBJ2-7; TRBD2 might be the D (6 bases). Germline V gene data show CDR1 as SGHTA and CDR2 as FQGNSA. V was cut by 8 bases and J by 4 bases, with 18 bases left in between. This CDR3 region has 14 residues. CDR3 sequence reads: CASWDPGVKYEQYF. In DNA, the CDR3 is TGTGCCAGCTGGGACCCGGGAGTCAAATACGAGCAGTACTTC.

The chain employs TRBV20-1 and TRBJ1-5; weak D call: TRBD1 (5 bases). This CDR3 has 13 amino acids. Germline CDR1 and CDR2: DFQATT and SNEGSKA (reference sequence). The V and J ends lost 3 bases and 9 bases respectively, with 15 bases between them. CDR3 residues: CSASRGTAAPQHF. The CDR3 bases are TGCAGTGCTAGTCGAGGGACCGCTGCGCCCCAGCATTTT.

J is TRBJ1-6 and V is TRBV6-5; D not certain. Deletions cut 6 bases from V and 7 bases from J, with 13 bases between. Germline lookup yields CDR1 MNHEY and CDR2 SVGAGI. This CDR3 is 14 amino acids long. This CDR3 is CASRTPPENSPLHF. The CDR3 region has the DNA TGTGCCAGCAGAACGCCACCAGAGAATTCACCCCTCCACTTT.

The V call is TRBV5-1, the J call TRBJ1-1; TRBD1 matches at 8 bases. Per germline, CDR1 SGHRS and CDR2 YFSETQ. CDR3 length: 14 amino acids. The V segment lost 3 bases and the J segment 1 base; nucleotides outside the gene matches: 2. The CDR3 DNA reads as TGCGCCAGCAGCTCTGGGACAGGGAACACTGAAGCTTTCTTT. Amino acids: CASSSGTGNTEAFF.

This clone was found once. The CDR3 sequence is CASSRGGAGGYTF. In nucleotides, the CDR3 is TGTGCCAGCAGTAGAGGGGGCGCAGGGGGCTACACCTTC. The rearrangement joins TRBV6-2 or TRBV6-3 to TRBJ1-2, with 7 bases that match TRBD1. The CDR3 extends over 13 amino acids. The germline CDR1 and CDR2 sequences are MNHEY and SVGEGT. Germline trimming cut 5 bases from V and 8 bases from J; bases unmatched to any gene: 8.

The V call is TRBV15, the J call TRBJ2-5, with 10 bases matching TRBD2. Germline V lookup: CDR1 LNHNV, CDR2 YYDKDF (reference sequence). V lost 3 bases to trimming and J lost 4 bases; unmatched junction nucleotides: 8. This CDR3 spans 16 amino acids. The CDR3 DNA sequence: TGTGCCACCAGCAGGCCCGGGACTAGCGATACAGAGACCCAGTACTTC. Its protein product is CATSRPGTSDTETQYF.

J is TRBJ2-5 and V is TRBV5-8; D unresolved. Germline loops: CDR1 SGHTS, CDR2 YDEGEE. CDR3 length equals 12 residues. Trimming removed 2 bases at V and 5 bases at J, with 7 bases between. This CDR3 is CASSLEQETQYF. CDR3 DNA sequence: TGTGCCAGCAGCTTAGAACAGGAGACCCAGTACTTC.

The V and J genes are TRBV14 and TRBJ2-3; no clear D gene. The germline CDR1 and CDR2 sequences are SGHDN and FVKESK. There are 13 residues in the CDR3. V was pared by 0 bases and J by 9 bases, with 10 bases between. This chain's CDR3 is CASSQDRAGTQYF. The CDR3 DNA follows: TGTGCCAGCAGCCAAGATCGGGCTGGCACGCAGTATTTT.